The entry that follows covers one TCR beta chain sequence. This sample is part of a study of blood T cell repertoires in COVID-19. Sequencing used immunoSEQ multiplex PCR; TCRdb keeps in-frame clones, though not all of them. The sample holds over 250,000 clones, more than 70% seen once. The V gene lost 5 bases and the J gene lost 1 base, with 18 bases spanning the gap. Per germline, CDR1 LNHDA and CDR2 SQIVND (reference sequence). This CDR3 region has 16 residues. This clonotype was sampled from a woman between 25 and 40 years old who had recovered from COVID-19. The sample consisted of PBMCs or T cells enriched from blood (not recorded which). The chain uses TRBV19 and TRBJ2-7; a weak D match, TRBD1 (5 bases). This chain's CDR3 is CASSSHRTGQSYEQYF. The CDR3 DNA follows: TGTGCCAGTAGTTCCCATAGAACAGGCCAATCCTACGAGCAGTACTTC. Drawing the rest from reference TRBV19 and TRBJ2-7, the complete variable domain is DGGITQSPKYLFRKEGQNVTLSCEQNLNHDAMYWYRQDPGQGLRLIYYSQIVNDFQKGDIAEGYSVSREKKESFPLTVTSAQKNPTAFYLCASSSHRTGQSYEQYFGPGTRLTVT.